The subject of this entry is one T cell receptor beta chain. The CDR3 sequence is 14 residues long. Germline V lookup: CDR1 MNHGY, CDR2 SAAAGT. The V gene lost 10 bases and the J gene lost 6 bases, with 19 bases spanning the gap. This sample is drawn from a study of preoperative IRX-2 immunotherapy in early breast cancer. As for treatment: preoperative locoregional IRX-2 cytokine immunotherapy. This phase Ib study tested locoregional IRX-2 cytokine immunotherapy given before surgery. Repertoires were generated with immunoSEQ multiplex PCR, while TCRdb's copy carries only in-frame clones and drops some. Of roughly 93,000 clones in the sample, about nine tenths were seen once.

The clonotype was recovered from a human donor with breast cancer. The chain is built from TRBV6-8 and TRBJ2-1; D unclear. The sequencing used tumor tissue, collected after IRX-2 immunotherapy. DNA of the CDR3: TGTGCCACCTTTACCCCCTATCAGTCCAATGAGCAGTTCTTC. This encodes CATFTPYQSNEQFF.